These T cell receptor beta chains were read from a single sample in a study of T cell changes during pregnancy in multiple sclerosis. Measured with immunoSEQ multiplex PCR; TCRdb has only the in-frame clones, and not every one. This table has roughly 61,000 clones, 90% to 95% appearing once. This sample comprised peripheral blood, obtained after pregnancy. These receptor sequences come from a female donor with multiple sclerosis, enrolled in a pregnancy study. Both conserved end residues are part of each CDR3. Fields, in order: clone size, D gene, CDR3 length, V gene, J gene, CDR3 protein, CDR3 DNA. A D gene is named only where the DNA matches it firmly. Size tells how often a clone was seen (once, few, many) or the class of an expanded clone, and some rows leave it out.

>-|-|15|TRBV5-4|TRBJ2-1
CASSSTVSSYNEQFF
TGTGCCAGCAGCTCTACCGTAAGCTCCTACAATGAGCAGTTCTTC
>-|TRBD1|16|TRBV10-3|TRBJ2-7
CAISESLGQASYEQYF
TGTGCCATCAGTGAGTCTTTGGGACAGGCGTCCTACGAGCAGTACTTC
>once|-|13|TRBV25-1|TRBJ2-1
CASQGGAYNEQFF
TGTGCCAGCCAGGGAGGCGCCTACAATGAGCAGTTCTTC
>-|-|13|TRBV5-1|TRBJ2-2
CASSTDRTGELFF
TGCGCCAGCAGCACAGACAGGACCGGGGAGCTGTTTTTT
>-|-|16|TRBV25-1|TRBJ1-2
CASSDAGLGVRAGYTF
TGTGCCAGCAGTGATGCTGGTCTAGGGGTTAGGGCCGGCTACACCTTC
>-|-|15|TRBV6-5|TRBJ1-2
CASSYYVEGGYGYTF
TGTGCCAGCAGTTACTACGTCGAAGGCGGCTATGGCTACACCTTC
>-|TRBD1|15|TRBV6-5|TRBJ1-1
CASRPDRGGNTEAFF
TGTGCCAGCAGACCGGACAGGGGAGGAAACACTGAAGCTTTCTTT
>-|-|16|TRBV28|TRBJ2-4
CASSLRNSLAKNIQYF
TGTGCCAGCAGTTTACGAAACAGTTTGGCCAAAAACATTCAGTACTTC
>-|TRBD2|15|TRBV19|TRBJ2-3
CASSMAAGGSDTQYF
TGTGCCAGTAGTATGGCAGCGGGAGGGTCAGATACGCAGTATTTT
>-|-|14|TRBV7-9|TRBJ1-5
CASSLDSHVQPQHF
TGTGCCAGCAGCTTAGACAGCCACGTTCAGCCCCAGCATTTT
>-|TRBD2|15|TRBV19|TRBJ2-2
CASSMSLADTGELFF
TGTGCCAGTAGTATGTCACTAGCGGACACCGGGGAGCTGTTTTTT
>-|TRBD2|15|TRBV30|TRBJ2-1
CAWSVLAGGYNEQFF
TGTGCCTGGAGTGTCTTGGCGGGAGGCTACAATGAGCAGTTCTTC
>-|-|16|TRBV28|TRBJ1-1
CASRLRAGAMNTEAFF
TGTGCCAGCAGGTTGAGGGCAGGAGCCATGAACACTGAAGCTTTCTTT
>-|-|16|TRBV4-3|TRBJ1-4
CASSQDWTVKNEKLFF
TGCGCCAGCAGCCAAGACTGGACAGTCAAAAATGAAAAACTGTTTTTT
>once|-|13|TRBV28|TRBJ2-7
CASINTGTYEQYF
TGTGCCAGCATCAATACGGGAACCTACGAGCAGTACTTC
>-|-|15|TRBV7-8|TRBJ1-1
CASSWSRAQNTEAFF
TGTGCCAGCAGCTGGTCGCGGGCCCAGAACACTGAAGCTTTCTTT
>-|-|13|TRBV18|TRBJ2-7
CASSNNGLYEQYF
TGTGCCAGCTCAAATAATGGACTTTACGAGCAGTACTTC
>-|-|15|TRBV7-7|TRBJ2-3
CASSLGRTGTDTQYF
TGTGCTAGCAGCTTAGGGAGGACAGGCACAGATACGCAGTATTTT
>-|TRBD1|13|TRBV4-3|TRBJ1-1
CASSMDRFTEAFF
TGCGCCAGCAGTATGGACAGGTTCACTGAAGCTTTCTTT
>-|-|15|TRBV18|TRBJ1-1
CASSQTSDSNTEAFF
TGTGCCAGCTCCCAAACATCCGACAGCAACACTGAAGCTTTCTTT
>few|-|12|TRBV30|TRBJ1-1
CAWSVVEVQAFF
TGTGCCTGGAGTGTAGTAGAAGTCCAAGCTTTCTTT
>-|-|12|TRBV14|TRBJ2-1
CASSPIGVEQFF
TGTGCCAGCAGCCCTATAGGGGTTGAGCAGTTCTTC
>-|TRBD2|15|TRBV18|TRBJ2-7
CASSTTSGDSYEQYF
TGTGCCAGCTCAACGACTAGCGGGGACTCCTACGAGCAGTACTTC
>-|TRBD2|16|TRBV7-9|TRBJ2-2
CASSLVETSWTGELFF
TGTGCCAGCAGCTTAGTAGAGACTAGCTGGACCGGGGAGCTGTTTTTT
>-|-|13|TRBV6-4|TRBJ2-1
CASSPGLYNEQFF
TGTGCCAGCAGTCCCGGACTCTACAATGAGCAGTTCTTC
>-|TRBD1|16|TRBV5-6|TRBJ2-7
CASSFVTGGLAYEQYF
TGTGCCAGCAGCTTCGTCACAGGGGGATTGGCCTACGAGCAGTACTTC
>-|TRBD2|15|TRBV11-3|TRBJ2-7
CASSPGLAGVYEQYF
TGTGCCAGCAGCCCCGGACTAGCGGGAGTCTACGAGCAGTACTTC
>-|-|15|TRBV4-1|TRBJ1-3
CASSSPDYSGNTIYF
TGCGCCAGCTCTAGTCCGGACTACTCTGGAAACACCATATATTTT
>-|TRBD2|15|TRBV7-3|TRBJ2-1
CASSFQAGSYNEQFF
TGTGCCAGCAGCTTCCAAGCGGGATCCTACAATGAGCAGTTCTTC
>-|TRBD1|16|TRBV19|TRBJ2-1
CASSTFTGQGSGGQFF
TGTGCCAGTAGTACCTTCACGGGACAGGGCTCTGGAGGGCAGTTCTTC
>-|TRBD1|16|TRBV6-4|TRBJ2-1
CASSDSEGTGGNEQFF
TGTGCCAGCAGTGACTCTGAAGGGACAGGGGGAAATGAGCAGTTCTTC
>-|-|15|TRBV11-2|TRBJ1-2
CASSLETGPNYGYTF
TGTGCCAGCAGCTTAGAAACAGGCCCTAACTATGGCTACACCTTC
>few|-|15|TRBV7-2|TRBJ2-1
CASSPSSGPYNEQFF
TGTGCCAGCAGCCCTAGTAGCGGTCCTTACAATGAGCAGTTCTTC
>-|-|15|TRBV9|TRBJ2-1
CASSVEREPYNEQFF
TGTGCCAGCAGCGTAGAAAGAGAACCCTACAATGAGCAGTTCTTC
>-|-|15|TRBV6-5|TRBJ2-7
CASRRLGGATYEQYF
TGTGCCAGCAGACGCCTGGGGGGTGCCACCTACGAGCAGTACTTC
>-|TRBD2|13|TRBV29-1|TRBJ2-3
CSVEGGSADTQYF
TGCAGCGTTGAAGGCGGGAGCGCAGATACGCAGTATTTT
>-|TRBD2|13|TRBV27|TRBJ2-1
CATQREAYNEQFF
TGTGCCACACAGCGGGAGGCATACAATGAGCAGTTCTTC
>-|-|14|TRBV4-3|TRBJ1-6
CASSPGIYNSPLHF
TGCGCCAGCAGTCCCGGGATTTATAATTCACCCCTCCACTTT
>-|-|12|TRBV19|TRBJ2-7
CATGGLAYEQYF
TGTGCCACCGGGGGACTGGCATACGAGCAGTACTTC
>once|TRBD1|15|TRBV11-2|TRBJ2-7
CASSFAGTGGTEQYF
TGTGCCAGCAGCTTTGCCGGGACAGGGGGCACCGAGCAGTACTTC
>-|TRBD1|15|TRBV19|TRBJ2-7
CASSITGTGSYEQYF
TGTGCCAGTAGTATAACCGGGACAGGATCCTACGAGCAGTACTTC
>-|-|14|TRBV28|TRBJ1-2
CASSPGGQGYGYTF
TGTGCCAGCAGCCCTGGGGGCCAGGGCTATGGCTACACCTTC
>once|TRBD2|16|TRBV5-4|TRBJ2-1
CASSLVASGGYNEQFF
TGTGCCAGCAGCTTGGTAGCTAGCGGGGGTTACAATGAGCAGTTCTTC
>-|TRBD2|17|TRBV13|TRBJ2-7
CASSVTGTSGWPYEQYF
TGTGCCAGCAGCGTAACCGGGACTAGCGGGTGGCCCTACGAGCAGTACTTC
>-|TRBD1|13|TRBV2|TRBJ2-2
CASRDRGAGELFF
TGTGCCAGCCGGGACAGGGGGGCCGGGGAGCTGTTTTTT
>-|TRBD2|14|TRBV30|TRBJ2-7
CAWSKGLAGTEQYF
TGTGCCTGGAGTAAGGGACTAGCGGGAACAGAGCAGTACTTC
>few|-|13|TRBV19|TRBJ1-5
CASSIWGDQPQHF
TGTGCCAGTAGTATTTGGGGGGATCAGCCCCAGCATTTT
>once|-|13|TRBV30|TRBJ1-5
CAWNQGSNQPQHF
TGTGCCTGGAATCAGGGAAGCAATCAGCCCCAGCATTTT
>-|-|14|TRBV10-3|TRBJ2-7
CAISELGNRYEQYF
TGTGCCATCAGCGAACTAGGGAACCGCTACGAGCAGTACTTC
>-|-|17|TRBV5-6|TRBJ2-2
CASSFWSAVVDTGELFF
TGTGCCAGCAGCTTTTGGAGTGCGGTCGTTGACACCGGGGAGCTGTTTTTT
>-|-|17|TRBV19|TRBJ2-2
CASSIVRTDLNTGELFF
TGTGCCAGTAGTATAGTTCGAACAGACCTGAACACCGGGGAGCTGTTTTTT
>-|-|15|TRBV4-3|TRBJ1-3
CASSQGKGVGNTIYF
TGCGCCAGCAGCCAAGGGAAGGGAGTTGGAAACACCATATATTTT
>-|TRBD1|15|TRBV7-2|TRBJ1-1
CASSLMDRVGPKAFF
TGTGCCAGCAGCTTAATGGACAGGGTCGGCCCTAAAGCTTTCTTT
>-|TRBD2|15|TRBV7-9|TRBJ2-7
CASSLGERDSYEQYF
TGTGCCAGCAGCTTAGGCGAGCGGGACTCCTACGAGCAGTACTTC